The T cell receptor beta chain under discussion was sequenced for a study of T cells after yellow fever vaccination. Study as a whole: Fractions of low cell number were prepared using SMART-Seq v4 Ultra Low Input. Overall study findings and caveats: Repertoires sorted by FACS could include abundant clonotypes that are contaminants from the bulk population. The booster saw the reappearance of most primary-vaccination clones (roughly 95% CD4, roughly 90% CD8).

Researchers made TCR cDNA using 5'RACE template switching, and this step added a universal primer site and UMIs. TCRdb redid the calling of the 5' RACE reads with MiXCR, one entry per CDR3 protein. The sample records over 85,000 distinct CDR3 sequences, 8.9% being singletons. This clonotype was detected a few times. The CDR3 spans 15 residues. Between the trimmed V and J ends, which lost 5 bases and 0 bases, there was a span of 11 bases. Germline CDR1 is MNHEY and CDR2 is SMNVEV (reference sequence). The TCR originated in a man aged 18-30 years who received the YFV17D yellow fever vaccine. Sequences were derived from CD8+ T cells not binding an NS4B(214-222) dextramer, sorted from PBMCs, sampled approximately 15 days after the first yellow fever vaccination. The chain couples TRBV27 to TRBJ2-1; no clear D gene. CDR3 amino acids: CASSSFGSSYNEQFF. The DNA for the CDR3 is TGTGCCAGCAGTAGCTTTGGAAGCTCCTACAATGAGCAGTTCTTC.